The clone carrying this T cell receptor beta chain was recorded many times. PBMCs stemmed from roughly 9.7 ml of fresh peripheral blood. TCR beta CDR3 regions were amplified from RNA transcripts. Second-round multiplex PCR came after first-round RT-PCR with HTBI primers. TCRdb fed the multiplex PCR reads into MiXCR, producing one record per CDR3 protein. The sample yields approximately 460,000 distinct CDR3 sequences, roughly 14% seen once. The sample belongs to a study of Graves' ophthalmopathy and Graves' hyperthyroidism. CDR3 size: 16 residues. Trimming took 2 bases from V and 3 from J, leaving 16 bases between them. Germline V gives CDR1 LNHDA, CDR2 SQIVND (reference sequence).

The chain employs TRBV19 and TRBJ1-1; TRBD1 might be the D (6 bases). The sample comprised blood. The sequence derives from a woman aged 25 to 39 with Graves' ophthalmopathy. CDR3 sequence reads: CASSIWGAVSHTEAFF. CDR3 coding DNA: TGTGCCAGTAGTATATGGGGGGCTGTGTCCCACACTGAAGCTTTCTTT.